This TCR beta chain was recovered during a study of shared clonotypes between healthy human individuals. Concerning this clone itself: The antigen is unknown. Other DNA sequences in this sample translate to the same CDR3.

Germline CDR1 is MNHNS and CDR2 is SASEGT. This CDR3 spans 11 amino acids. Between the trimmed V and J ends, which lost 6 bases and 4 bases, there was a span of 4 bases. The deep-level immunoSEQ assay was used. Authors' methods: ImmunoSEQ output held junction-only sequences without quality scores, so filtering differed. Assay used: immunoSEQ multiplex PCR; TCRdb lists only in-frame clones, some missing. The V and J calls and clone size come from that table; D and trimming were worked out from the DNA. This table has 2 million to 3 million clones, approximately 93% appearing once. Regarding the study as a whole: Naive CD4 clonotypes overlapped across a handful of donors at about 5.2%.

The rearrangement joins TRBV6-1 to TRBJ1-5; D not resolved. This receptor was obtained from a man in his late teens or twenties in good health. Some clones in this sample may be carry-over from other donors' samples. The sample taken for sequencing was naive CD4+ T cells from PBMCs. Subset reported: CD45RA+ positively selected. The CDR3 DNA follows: TGTGCCAGCAGCGGAAATCAGCCCCAGCATTTT. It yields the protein CASSGNQPQHF.